The 28 T cell receptor beta chains reported below all come from one sample, sequenced in a study of identical twins. TCRdb used MiXCR to reprocess the 5' RACE reads, holding one entry per CDR3 protein. The sample lists nearly 900,000 distinct CDR3 sequences, more than 9% occurring once. This same sample was also taken into another study, of yellow fever vaccine responses in identical twins.

Sequenced material: PBMCs. The receptors derive from a woman under 30 in good health.

This clonotype has only one observation. This sequence joins TRBV7-3 and TRBJ2-3, with 8 bases matching TRBD1. Germline CDR1 and CDR2: SGHTA and FQGTGA. With V trimmed by 6 bases and J by 1 base, 3 bases remained unmatched. The CDR3 has 14 residues. The CDR3 DNA follows: TGTGCCAGCAGGTTGGGACAGGGCACAGATACGCAGTATTTT. Its translation: CASRLGQGTDTQYF. Based on the CDR3 plus reference TRBV7-3 and TRBJ2-3, the full variable domain is GAGVSQTPSNKVTEKGKYVELRCDPISGHTALYWYRQSLGQGPEFLIYFQGTGAADDSGLPNDRFFAVRPEGSVSTLKIQRTERGDSAVYLCASRLGQGTDTQYFGPGTRLTVL.

The table lists this clonotype with many counts. The V gene is TRBV20-1, the J gene TRBJ1-1, with 8 positions matching TRBD1. CDR1 is DFQATT and CDR2 is SNEGSKA in the germline V gene (reference sequence). CDR3 length equals 13 residues. Trimming removed 2 bases from V and 3 bases from J; junction bases left unmatched: 2. CDR3 loop: CSARSQGDTEAFF. The CDR3 DNA is TGCAGTGCTAGATCACAGGGGGACACTGAAGCTTTCTTT.

This clonotype was detected only a few times. The J gene is TRBJ2-5, the V gene TRBV7-3; D is perhaps TRBD2 (6 bases). This CDR3 has 14 residues. CDR1 and CDR2 (germline): SGHTA, FQGTGA. The V and J ends lost 5 bases and 1 base respectively, with 11 bases between them. The CDR3 region is CASSISGGQETQYF. CDR3 bases: TGTGCCAGCAGCATTAGCGGCGGCCAAGAGACCCAGTACTTC.

This chain uses TRBV18 with TRBJ2-5; D possibly corresponds to TRBD2 (6 bases). V was trimmed by 6 bases and J by 4 bases, leaving 18 bases between them. CDR3 length: 15 residues. CDR1 KGHSH and CDR2 LQKENI come from the germline V gene. The CDR3 DNA follows: TGTGCCAGCTCCACCCTTCAGCGGGCACGAGAGACCCAGTACTTC. It specifies CASSTLQRARETQYF. Drawing the rest from reference TRBV18 and TRBJ2-5, the complete variable domain is NAGVMQNPRHLVRRRGQEARLRCSPMKGHSHVYWYRQLPEEGLKFMVYLQKENIIDESGMPKERFSAEFPKEGPSILRIQQVVRGDSAAYFCASSTLQRARETQYFGPGTRLLVL.

This chain uses TRBV5-5 with TRBJ2-2; D gene ambiguous. V was cut by 4 bases and J by 4 bases, with 14 bases left in between. Looked up from germline, CDR1 is SGHKS and CDR2 is YYEKEE (reference sequence). This CDR3 has 15 amino acids. The CDR3 loop is CASSPLVIGTGELFF. CDR3 sequence (DNA): TGTGCCAGCAGCCCCCTCGTAATTGGCACCGGGGAGCTGTTTTTT.

The chain couples TRBV7-9 to TRBJ2-2, with D unresolved. The CDR3 sequence is 14 residues long. The germline gives CDR1 SEHNR, CDR2 FQNEAQ (reference sequence). V dropped 5 bases and J dropped 7 bases, with 14 bases sitting between them. The CDR3 sequence is CASSPRPSYGELFF. DNA for the CDR3: TGTGCCAGCAGCCCCCGACCAAGTTACGGGGAGCTGTTTTTT. Looking up the rest from reference TRBV7-9 and TRBJ2-2 gives the full variable domain: DTGVSQNPRHKITKRGQNVTFRCDPISEHNRLYWYRQTLGQGPEFLTYFQNEAQLEKSRLLSDRFSAERPKGSFSTLEIQRTEQGDSAMYLCASSPRPSYGELFFGEGSRLTVL.

The chain couples TRBV27 to TRBJ2-5; TRBD2 is a possible D gene (5 bases). V was trimmed by 4 bases and J by 2 bases, leaving 11 bases between them. The CDR3 extends over 14 amino acids. Germline CDR1 reads MNHEY; CDR2 reads SMNVEV (reference sequence). As DNA, the CDR3 is TGTGCCAGCAGTTCCGGACTGCTTCAAGAGACCCAGTACTTC. Its translation is CASSSGLLQETQYF.

This clonotype has only a few counts. The V gene is TRBV19, the J gene TRBJ1-5; 8 bases agree with TRBD1. Germline V CDR1 and CDR2: LNHDA, SQIVND (reference sequence). Trimming removed 8 bases from V and 2 bases from J; junction bases left unmatched: 8. CDR3 length: 15 amino acids. The chain's CDR3 is CASHIMGQGNQPQHF. As DNA, the CDR3 is TGTGCCAGTCATATTATGGGACAGGGCAATCAGCCCCAGCATTTT.

A few counts support this clonotype. This chain connects TRBV28 to TRBJ2-7; TRBD2 aligns across 12 bases. Trimming cost V 0 bases and J 4 bases; bases outside gene matches: 1. The CDR3 spans 15 residues. Germline lookup yields CDR1 MDHEN and CDR2 SYDVKM. CDR3 sequence reads: CASSLWTSGGYEQYF. CDR3 coding DNA: TGTGCCAGCAGTTTATGGACTAGCGGGGGTTACGAGCAGTACTTC.

Note on this clonotype: The junction departs from germline at one end; a sequencing error may be responsible. This chain joins TRBV5-6 and TRBJ2-3; D gene uncertain. From germline, CDR1 is SGHDT and CDR2 YYEEEE. This CDR3 has 13 amino acids. The CDR3 is CAISPWLADTQYF. CDR3 bases: TGTGCCATCAGCCCCTGGCTGGCAGATACGCAGTATTTT.

Concerning this clonotype itself: At one of its ends the junction is not consistent with the germline gene, which may arise from a read error. V gene TRBV29-1 combines with J gene TRBJ2-3; TRBD2 agrees at 9 bases. Per germline, CDR1 SQVTM and CDR2 ANQGSEA. The CDR3 runs 13 residues. The CDR3 is CSASGTSIDTQYF. CDR3 bases: TGCAGCGCGTCCGGGACTAGCATAGATACGCAGTATTTT.

The rearrangement joins TRBV2 to TRBJ1-1; TRBD1 is a possible D gene (6 bases). CDR1 is SNHLY, CDR2 FYNNEI, per germline. The V gene lost 2 bases and the J gene lost 14 bases, with 12 bases spanning the gap. The length of the CDR3 is 11 residues. The CDR3 reads CASSESGHGFF. CDR3 coding DNA: TGTGCCAGCAGTGAATCGGGACACGGCTTCTTT.

This clonotype was seen only a few times. The chain joins TRBV3-1 to TRBJ1-2; maybe TRBD1 (5 bases). Per the germline V gene, CDR1 is LGHDT and CDR2 is YNNKEL (reference sequence). The V end was cut by 1 base, the J end by 4 bases, with 13 bases between. CDR3 size: 15 residues. CDR3 loop: CASSQVGGLGYGYTF. CDR3 coding DNA: TGTGCCAGCAGCCAAGTTGGGGGATTGGGCTATGGCTACACCTTC. Based on the CDR3 plus reference TRBV3-1 and TRBJ1-2, the full variable domain is DTAVSQTPKYLVTQMGNDKSIKCEQNLGHDTMYWYKQDSKKFLKIMFSYNNKELIINETVPNRFSPKSPDKAHLNLHINSLELGDSAVYFCASSQVGGLGYGYTFGSGTRLTVV.

This clonotype was counted a few times. This rearrangement joins TRBV29-1 to TRBJ2-1, with 9 bases matching TRBD2. Germline lookup yields CDR1 SQVTM and CDR2 ANQGSEA. J gave up 6 bases and V 6 bases, and 9 bases lay outside the gene matches. The length of the CDR3 is 14 residues. CDR3 in amino acids: CSVPTSGKGNEQFF. As DNA, the CDR3 is TGCAGCGTCCCGACTAGCGGAAAAGGCAATGAGCAGTTCTTC.

There are a few counts of this clonotype. The CDR3 DNA follows: TGTGCCAGCAGCCAAGATCGGGGACAGGGGTCTTCGGAGCAGTACTTC. Encoded protein: CASSQDRGQGSSEQYF. The V gene is TRBV3-1, the J gene TRBJ2-7; 10 nucleotides align to TRBD1. Germline V lookup: CDR1 LGHDT, CDR2 YNNKEL (reference sequence). CDR3 length equals 16 residues. J was trimmed by 7 bases and V by 0 bases; bases with no gene match: 9.

The chain is built from TRBV12-3 or TRBV12-4 and TRBJ1-4; D not resolved. This CDR3 region has 11 residues. Trimming left V 6 bases short and J 10 bases short, with 9 bases between. This CDR3 is CASSPLRKLFF. CDR3 coding DNA: TGTGCCAGCAGCCCCTTAAGAAAACTGTTTTTT.

This clonotype has just a few counts. The chain uses TRBV18 and TRBJ2-7; 7 bases match TRBD1. CDR1 and CDR2 (germline): KGHSH, LQKENI. This CDR3 has 14 residues. J was trimmed by 1 base and V by 8 bases; bases with no gene match: 8. This CDR3 reads CASLRTGNSYEQYF. The CDR3 nucleotides read TGTGCCAGCCTACGGACAGGAAATTCCTACGAGCAGTACTTC.

This clonotype was counted at least ten times. The V gene is TRBV24-1, the J gene TRBJ2-3, with D tentatively TRBD2 (6 bases). V was shortened by 7 bases and J by 4 bases, with 8 bases between the two germline ends. CDR1 KGHDR and CDR2 SFDVKD come from the germline V gene. The CDR3 runs to 12 residues. CDR3 sequence (DNA): TGTGCCACCAGCGGAGGGGCAGATACGCAGTATTTT. It is translated as CATSGGADTQYF.

This rearrangement joins TRBV6-2 or TRBV6-3 to TRBJ2-2; perhaps TRBD1 as D (6 bases). V dropped 6 bases and J dropped 5 bases, with 19 bases sitting between them. This CDR3 region has 16 residues. Germline V CDR1 and CDR2: MNHEY, SVGEGT. CDR3 in DNA: TGTGCCAGCAGAACCCAACAGGGTTTTTTAACCGGGGAGCTGTTTTTT. Its translation is CASRTQQGFLTGELFF.

This clonotype was counted at least ten times. Relative to the germline gene, one junction end is altered; a read error may explain this. The chain links TRBV3-1 to TRBJ2-2; D ambiguous. CDR1 is LGHDT and CDR2 is YNNKEL in the germline V gene (reference sequence). CDR3 length: 14 residues. CDR3 nucleotide sequence: TGCGCCAGCAGCCAAGTAGGCAACACCGGGGAGCTGTTTTTT. It specifies CASSQVGNTGELFF.

This sequence joins TRBV5-1 and TRBJ2-6; D may be TRBD1 (5 bases). The germline V gene has CDR1 SGHRS and CDR2 YFSETQ. With 4 bases removed from V and 2 bases from J, the gap between germline ends came to 10 bases. This CDR3 has 15 amino acids. The CDR3 nucleotides read TGCGCCAGCAGCCCGGCAGGGACTGGGGCCAACGTCCTGACTTTC. As protein: CASSPAGTGANVLTF.

The table lists this clonotype with a few counts. The rearrangement links TRBV27 to TRBJ2-7, with D unresolved. Germline assignment: CDR1 MNHEY and CDR2 SMNVEV (reference sequence). Between the trimmed V and J ends, which lost 10 bases and 2 bases, there was a span of 12 bases. This CDR3 is built from 12 residues. The DNA for the CDR3 is TGTGCCACCCGTCGTGGGGCCTACGAGCAGTACTTC. Translating it yields CATRRGAYEQYF.

This clonotype has just a few counts. The V gene is TRBV7-9, the J gene TRBJ1-6; 10 bases agree with TRBD1. Germline V gene sequence: CDR1 SEHNR, CDR2 FQNEAQ (reference sequence). This CDR3 contains 17 residues. V lost 5 bases and J lost 10; bases outside the gene matches: 14. CDR3 loop: CASSPPTGGIGGSPLHF. In DNA form, the CDR3 reads TGTGCCAGCAGCCCGCCGACAGGGGGCATAGGAGGGTCACCCCTCCACTTT.

This clonotype was recorded at least ten times. The chain links TRBV27 to TRBJ2-6; the D is unclear. Germline CDR1 and CDR2: MNHEY and SMNVEV (reference sequence). This CDR3 has 16 residues. Trimming took 5 bases from V and 0 from J, leaving 11 bases between them. The CDR3, as DNA: TGTGCCAGCAGTCCCCCGTTACGCTCTGGGGCCAACGTCCTGACTTTC. Translated, it gives CASSPPLRSGANVLTF.

This chain joins TRBV7-9 and TRBJ2-1; TRBD2 agrees at 9 bases. The CDR3 contains 16 residues. Trimming removed 5 bases from V and 2 bases from J; junction bases left unmatched: 7. Looked up from germline, CDR1 is SEHNR and CDR2 is FQNEAQ (reference sequence). The CDR3 spells CASSPPSGNPYNEQFF. The CDR3 bases are TGTGCCAGCAGCCCCCCTAGCGGGAACCCCTACAATGAGCAGTTCTTC.

The chain links TRBV7-8 to TRBJ1-1; D possibly corresponds to TRBD1 (5 bases). CDR3 size: 15 residues. Looked up from germline, CDR1 is SGHVS and CDR2 is FQNEAQ. Between the trimmed V and J ends, which lost 6 bases and 3 bases, there was a span of 17 bases. The CDR3 DNA follows: TGTGCCAGCAGTTGGGGGACGCACGGTGACACTGAAGCTTTCTTT. It specifies CASSWGTHGDTEAFF.

This clonotype was counted at least ten times. The gene calls are TRBV5-1 and TRBJ2-2; 9 bases are shared with TRBD2. Germline V lookup: CDR1 SGHRS, CDR2 YFSETQ. The trim removed 2 bases at V and 6 bases at J, leaving 5 bases unmatched. The CDR3 length is 15 residues. The CDR3 is CASSFRGGAPGELFF. The CDR3 nucleotides are TGCGCCAGCAGCTTTCGCGGGGGGGCCCCCGGGGAGCTGTTTTTT.

The sample holds many counts of this clonotype. The chain is built from TRBV9 and TRBJ2-3; 11 bases align to TRBD1. Unmatched junction bases numbered 3, after V lost 4 bases and J lost 2 bases. CDR3 length: 15 amino acids. The germline CDR1 and CDR2 sequences are SGDLS and YYNGEE. The chain's CDR3 is CASSPGQGATDTQYF. The CDR3 DNA is TGTGCCAGCAGCCCAGGACAGGGGGCCACAGATACGCAGTATTTT.